These T cell receptor beta chains were read from a single sample in a study of T cells in tumors after PD-1 blockade. Method: immunoSEQ multiplex PCR; TCRdb's copy keeps in-frame clones and lacks some. The sample holds under 75,000 clones, around 67% seen once. The sample consisted of PBMCs, taken after anti-PD-1 treatment. Receptors originate from a human donor with basal cell carcinoma. CDR3s include the opening cysteine and the closing phenylalanine or tryptophan. The D gene is left open where the match is weak. Not all rows give a size; the values are once, few, many and, for expanded clones, a class.

>TRBV6-1|TRBJ2-3|TRBD2|NA
CASSDYASGGSTDTQYF
TGTGCCAGCAGTGACTACGCTAGCGGGGGAAGCACAGATACGCAGTATTTT
>TRBV28|TRBJ2-7|TRBD1|NA
CASSPWPGTGDYEQYF
TGTGCCAGCAGCCCCTGGCCCGGGACAGGGGACTACGAGCAGTACTTC
>TRBV18|TRBJ1-5|NA|NA
CASSLDGSNQPQHF
TGTGCCAGCTCACTCGACGGTAGCAATCAGCCCCAGCATTTT
>TRBV19|TRBJ2-2|NA|NA
CASNRWVRTGELFF
TGTGCCAGTAATAGGTGGGTTAGGACCGGGGAGCTGTTTTTT
>TRBV30|TRBJ2-7|TRBD2|NA
CAWSVLGLAGGARDEQYF
TGTGCCTGGAGTGTACTGGGACTAGCGGGGGGGGCAAGGGACGAGCAGTACTTC
>TRBV7-9|TRBJ1-1|NA|NA
CASSLALGRLTEAFF
TGTGCCAGCAGCTTAGCGCTGGGGCGCTTAACTGAAGCTTTCTTT
>TRBV24-1|TRBJ1-4|TRBD1|once
CATSDFQGGQEKLFF
TGTGCCACCAGTGATTTCCAGGGGGGACAGGAAAAACTGTTTTTT
>TRBV5-1|TRBJ1-1|NA|NA
CASSWGPDTEAFF
TGCGCCAGCAGCTGGGGACCGGACACTGAAGCTTTCTTT
>TRBV4-1|TRBJ1-5|NA|few
CASSQEESVGNQPQHF
TGCGCCAGCAGCCAAGAGGAAAGTGTAGGCAATCAGCCCCAGCATTTT
>TRBV5-1|TRBJ2-7|TRBD2|NA
CASSPGLAGGPYEQYF
TGCGCCAGCAGCCCGGGACTAGCGGGGGGGCCCTACGAGCAGTACTTC
>TRBV14|TRBJ2-5|NA|NA
CASSQELPKGTQYF
TGTGCCAGCAGCCAAGAACTACCTAAGGGGACCCAGTACTTC
>TRBV24-1|TRBJ2-1|NA|NA
CATSDLRWGQTNEQFF
TGTGCCACCAGTGATTTAAGATGGGGGCAAACCAATGAGCAGTTCTTC
>TRBV28|TRBJ2-7|NA|few
CASSLGAGTGIPYEQYF
TGTGCCAGCAGTTTAGGGGCGGGGACGGGGATTCCCTACGAGCAGTACTTC
>TRBV5-1|TRBJ1-1|TRBD1|NA
CASSPDRANTEAFF
TGCGCCAGCAGCCCGGACAGGGCGAACACTGAAGCTTTCTTT
>TRBV30|TRBJ2-5|NA|NA
CAWSVGGEETQYF
TGTGCCTGGAGTGTAGGGGGGGAAGAGACCCAGTACTTC
>TRBV7-2|TRBJ2-2|TRBD2|few
CASSLVASGGAVSSGELFF
TGTGCCAGCAGCTTAGTGGCTAGCGGGGGGGCTGTATCGTCTGGGGAGCTGTTTTTT
>TRBV15|TRBJ1-5|NA|few
CATSSDQGRLLSNQPQHF
TGTGCCACCAGCAGCGATCAGGGTCGCTTACTTAGCAATCAGCCCCAGCATTTT
>TRBV15|TRBJ2-3|TRBD1|NA
CATSRVQGISTDTQYF
TGTGCCACCAGCAGAGTACAGGGGATTAGCACAGATACGCAGTATTTT
>TRBV3-1/TRBV3-2|TRBJ1-3|NA|NA
CASSHGRTVSSGNTIYF
TGTGCCAGCAGCCATGGTCGGACAGTGAGCTCTGGAAACACCATATATTTT
>TRBV14|TRBJ2-7|NA|NA
CASSLVSPPYEQYF
TGTGCCAGCAGCCTCGTTAGCCCTCCCTACGAGCAGTACTTC
>TRBV3-1/TRBV3-2|TRBJ2-7|NA|NA
CASSRSGPWYEQYF
TGTGCCAGCAGCCGGTCGGGGCCATGGTACGAGCAGTACTTC
>TRBV15|TRBJ1-2|TRBD1|NA
CATSRGGTGSIYGYTF
TGTGCCACCAGCAGAGGGGGGACAGGGTCCATCTATGGCTACACCTTC
>TRBV4-1|TRBJ2-7|NA|NA
CASSQRDGLIYEQYF
TGCGCCAGCAGCCAGAGAGACGGCCTGATCTACGAGCAGTACTTC
>TRBV4-2|TRBJ1-2|NA|few
CASSPRQVNYGYTF
TGTGCCAGCAGCCCTAGACAGGTGAACTATGGCTACACCTTC
>TRBV24-1|TRBJ2-5|TRBD1|once
CATSAGGQGLGETQYF
TGTGCCACCAGTGCCGGAGGACAGGGGTTGGGAGAGACCCAGTACTTC
>TRBV10-3|TRBJ1-2|NA|NA
CAISEQQVGYGYTF
TGTGCCATCAGTGAGCAACAGGTGGGCTATGGCTACACCTTC
>TRBV5-8|TRBJ2-1|NA|NA
CASNTGRATYNEQFF
TGTGCCAGCAACACGGGAAGGGCGACTTACAATGAGCAGTTCTTC
>TRBV5-1|TRBJ1-1|TRBD1|NA
CASSPWTGSEAFF
TGCGCCAGCAGCCCGTGGACAGGATCTGAAGCTTTCTTT
>TRBV24-1|TRBJ1-5|NA|NA
CATSDSYSNQPQHF
TGTGCCACCAGTGATTCATATAGCAATCAGCCCCAGCATTTT